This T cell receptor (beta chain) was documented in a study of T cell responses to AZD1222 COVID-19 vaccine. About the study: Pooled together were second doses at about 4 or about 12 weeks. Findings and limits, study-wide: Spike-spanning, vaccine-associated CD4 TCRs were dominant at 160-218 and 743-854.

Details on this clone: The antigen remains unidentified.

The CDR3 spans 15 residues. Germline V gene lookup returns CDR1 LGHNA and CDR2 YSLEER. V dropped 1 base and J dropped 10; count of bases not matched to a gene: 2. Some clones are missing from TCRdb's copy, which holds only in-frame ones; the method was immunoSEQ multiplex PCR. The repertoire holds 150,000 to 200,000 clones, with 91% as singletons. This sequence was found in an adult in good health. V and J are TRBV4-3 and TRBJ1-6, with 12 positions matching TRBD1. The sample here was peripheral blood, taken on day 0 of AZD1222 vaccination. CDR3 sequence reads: CASSQAGTGGSPLHF. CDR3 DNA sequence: TGCGCCAGCAGCCAAGCCGGGACAGGGGGCTCACCCCTCCACTTT.